Below, 2 T cell receptor beta chains from the same sample are listed, as sequenced in a study of cytomegalovirus exposure and HLA in healthy donors. A multiplex PCR was run with 60 Vbeta primers and 13 Jbeta primers. Clones were read by immunoSEQ multiplex PCR, and TCRdb kept only the in-frame ones, dropping some. The sample consists of roughly 150,000 clones, about 75% of them appearing once. Sequencing was performed on PBMCs. These receptors all come from a young man in good health and CMV-seronegative.

This clone turned up a few times. The gene calls are TRBV4-2 and TRBJ1-2; possible D gene TRBD1, 5 bases. This CDR3 is 14 amino acids long. V was clipped by 5 bases and J by 7 bases, with 17 bases between them. Germline CDR1 LGHNA, CDR2 YNFKEQ. CDR3 amino acids: CASSLPGTPLGYTF. In DNA form, the CDR3 reads TGTGCCAGCAGCTTACCCGGGACTCCCCTTGGCTACACCTTC.

The chain couples TRBV23-1 to TRBJ2-7, with a tentative D call TRBD2 (6 bases). TRBV23-1 is an ORF, with its function uncertain. Trimming pared 6 bases from V and 0 bases from J, leaving 18 bases between. This CDR3 is 16 amino acids long. For the CDR3, the DNA is TGCGCCAGCAGCCCCGGACTACCCGAACGCTCCTACGAGCAGTACTTC. This encodes CASSPGLPERSYEQYF.